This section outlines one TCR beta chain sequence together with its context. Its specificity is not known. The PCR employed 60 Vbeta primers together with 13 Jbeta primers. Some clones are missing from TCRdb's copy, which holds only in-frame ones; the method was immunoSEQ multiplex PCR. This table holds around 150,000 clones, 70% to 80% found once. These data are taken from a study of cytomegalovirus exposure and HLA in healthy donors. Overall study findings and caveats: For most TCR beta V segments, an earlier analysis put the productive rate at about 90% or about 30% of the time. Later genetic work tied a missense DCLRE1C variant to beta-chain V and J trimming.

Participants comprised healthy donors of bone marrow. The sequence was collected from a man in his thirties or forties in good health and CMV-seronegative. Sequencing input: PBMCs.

The CDR3 nucleotides read TGCGCCAGCAGCTTTGGCGGGAGCCTAGGGGATACGCAGTATTTT. Translation: CASSFGGSLGDTQYF. The gene calls are TRBV5-1 and TRBJ2-3; 7 positions match TRBD2. The germline CDR1 and CDR2 sequences are SGHRS and YFSETQ. The CDR3 extends over 15 amino acids. Germline trimming cut 2 bases from V and 6 bases from J; bases unmatched to any gene: 9.